These 21 T cell receptor beta chains were all obtained from the same sample, sequenced in a study of shared T cell receptors in the human thymus. The method was immunoSEQ multiplex PCR; TCRdb's version includes in-frame clones alone and lacks a portion of them. The sample contains hundreds of thousands of clones, approximately 95% of which appear only once. Sequences were obtained from thymocytes. These receptors were taken from a human donor.

The gene calls are TRBV4-3 and TRBJ2-7, with TRBD2 matching over 7 bases. This CDR3 contains 15 residues. After removal of 1 base from V and 2 bases from J, the junction contained 5 bases not matched to a gene. Germline V gene lookup returns CDR1 LGHNA and CDR2 YSLEER. The CDR3 nucleotides read TGCGCCAGCAGCCAAGGAAAGCGGGATCCCTACGAGCAGTACTTC. Translated: CASSQGKRDPYEQYF.

The V gene is TRBV28, the J gene TRBJ2-1; D uncertain. This CDR3 region has 16 residues. The germline V gene encodes CDR1 MDHEN and CDR2 SYDVKM. Trimming stripped 8 bases from V and 7 bases from J, with 24 bases between. CDR3 sequence reads: CASGRRRASQGNEQFF. CDR3 nucleotide sequence: TGTGCCAGCGGCCGCAGGCGAGCGTCTCAAGGGAATGAGCAGTTCTTC.

V is TRBV27 and J is TRBJ2-2; perhaps TRBD1 as D (5 bases). Trimming shortened V by 5 bases and J by 4 bases, and 14 bases separated the two germline ends. The CDR3 contains 15 residues. Germline assignment: CDR1 MNHEY and CDR2 SMNVEV (reference sequence). CDR3: CASSLTTAFTGELFF. The CDR3 DNA reads TGTGCCAGCAGTCTAACGACAGCCTTCACCGGGGAGCTGTTTTTT.

The chain employs TRBV5-1 and TRBJ1-4; TRBD1 might be the D (5 bases). From germline, CDR1 is SGHRS and CDR2 YFSETQ. The V gene lost 1 base and the J gene lost 15 bases, with 16 bases spanning the gap. The CDR3 contains 13 residues. This chain's CDR3 is CASSLNKSGPVFF. The CDR3 region has the DNA TGCGCCAGCAGCTTGAATAAATCGGGGCCGGTGTTTTTT.

The rearrangement joins TRBV7-9 to TRBJ1-4; 7 nucleotides agree with TRBD1. V lost 5 bases to trimming and J lost 2 bases; unmatched junction nucleotides: 8. Germline CDR1 reads SEHNR; CDR2 reads FQNEAQ (reference sequence). The CDR3 runs 16 residues. The CDR3 bases are TGTGCCAGCAGCCCGACAGGGAGGGCCACTAATGAAAAACTGTTTTTT. Translated: CASSPTGRATNEKLFF. The full variable domain, with the rest looked up from reference TRBV7-9 and TRBJ1-4, is DTGVSQNPRHKITKRGQNVTFRCDPISEHNRLYWYRQTLGQGPEFLTYFQNEAQLEKSRLLSDRFSAERPKGSFSTLEIQRTEQGDSAMYLCASSPTGRATNEKLFFGSGTQLSVL.

The chain recombines TRBV10-2 with TRBJ2-3, with 9 bases identical to TRBD2. After removal of 2 bases from V and 0 bases from J, the junction contained 21 bases not matched to a gene. The CDR3 is made up of 22 amino acids. Germline CDR1 WSHSY, CDR2 SAAADI. CDR3 DNA sequence: TGCGCCAGCAGTGAGCCCCTCGTGAGAGCGGGAGGTCCGACCCCTAGCACAGATACGCAGTATTTT. Protein: CASSEPLVRAGGPTPSTDTQYF.

V and J are TRBV14 and TRBJ1-2; 8 bases agree with TRBD1. This CDR3 contains 17 residues. Germline lookup yields CDR1 SGHDN and CDR2 FVKESK. The J segment lost 4 bases and the V segment lost 0 bases, leaving 10 bases of the junction unmatched. The CDR3 region is CASSQEVPTGVGYGYTF. DNA of the CDR3: TGTGCCAGCAGCCAAGAAGTACCGACAGGGGTTGGCTATGGCTACACCTTC.

The J gene is TRBJ2-1, the V gene TRBV11-3; perhaps TRBD2 as D (6 bases). CDR1 is SGHNT and CDR2 is YENEEA in the germline V gene. This CDR3 spans 15 amino acids. V was clipped by 6 bases and J by 2 bases, with 14 bases between them. The CDR3 sequence: CASSKGGNPYNEQFF. The CDR3 nucleotides read TGTGCCAGCAGTAAAGGCGGGAACCCCTACAATGAGCAGTTCTTC.

The chain employs TRBV6-5 and TRBJ1-5; D possibly corresponds to TRBD1 (5 bases). V was clipped by 6 bases and J by 4 bases, with 16 bases between them. Per the germline V gene, CDR1 is MNHEY and CDR2 is SVGAGI. This CDR3 comprises 15 residues. The CDR3 DNA is TGTGCCAGCAGGCCAGGGACCCGAGGAAATCAGCCCCAGCATTTT. It codes for CASRPGTRGNQPQHF.

J is TRBJ2-3 and V is TRBV7-4; D not certain. This CDR3 has 15 residues. Deletions cut 9 bases from V and 2 bases from J, with 18 bases between. Germline CDR1 is SGHVT and CDR2 is SQSDAQ. The CDR3 region is CARAPPGRDTDTQYF. CDR3 DNA: TGTGCCAGGGCTCCCCCCGGACGCGACACAGATACGCAGTATTTT.

This sequence joins TRBV30 and TRBJ2-7; 9 bases match TRBD1. The germline V gene has CDR1 GTSNPN and CDR2 SVGIG (reference sequence). CDR3 size: 13 residues. Trimming cost V 2 bases and J 4 bases; bases outside gene matches: 3. The CDR3 DNA reads as TGTGCCTGGAGTTGGGACAGGGCTTACGAGCAGTACTTC. Translating gives CAWSWDRAYEQYF.

The rearrangement uses TRBV21-1 and TRBJ2-1; the table's D call TRBD1 went unverified against the DNA. TRBV21-1 is marked as a pseudogene. The CDR3 sequence is 9 residues long. The CDR3 sequence: CASRDIGFF. The CDR3 nucleotides read TGTGCCAGCAGAGACATCGGGTTCTTC.

The gene calls are TRBV28 and TRBJ1-5, with D unclear. This CDR3 contains 20 residues. The germline V and J ends were trimmed by 6 bases and 3 bases, with 30 bases remaining between them. Per the germline V gene, CDR1 is MDHEN and CDR2 is SYDVKM. The CDR3 spells CASSFTPPLGDGRYNQPQHF. Written as DNA, the CDR3 is TGTGCCAGCAGCTTCACCCCCCCTCTGGGAGACGGGAGGTACAATCAGCCCCAGCATTTT.

The chain carries TRBV7-8 and TRBJ1-2; no firm D call. This CDR3 has 14 amino acids. The V and J ends lost 5 bases and 6 bases respectively, with 16 bases between them. Germline V gene sequence: CDR1 SGHVS, CDR2 FQNEAQ. In DNA form, the CDR3 reads TGTGCCAGCAGCCCTCGCCTGGTTTTGGATGGCTACACCTTC. As protein: CASSPRLVLDGYTF.

The rearrangement joins TRBV6-5 to TRBJ1-1; no clear D gene. Looked up from germline, CDR1 is MNHEY and CDR2 is SVGAGI. Between the trimmed V and J ends, which lost 0 bases and 6 bases, there was a span of 17 bases. The CDR3 spans 16 residues. CDR3 DNA: TGTGCCAGCAGTTACTCGTTCACTCGAGAGTGGCCTGAAGCTTTCTTT. Amino acids: CASSYSFTREWPEAFF.

The chain is built from TRBV5-6 and TRBJ2-3, with D uncertain. The CDR3 runs to 14 residues. From germline, CDR1 is SGHDT and CDR2 YYEEEE. V dropped 0 bases and J dropped 2 bases, with 7 bases sitting between them. The CDR3 protein is CASSLVADTDTQYF. The CDR3 bases are TGTGCCAGCAGCTTGGTTGCGGACACAGATACGCAGTATTTT.

This clone appeared once. The chain joins TRBV21-1 to TRBJ2-2; the DNA was not compared with TRBD1, the D call given in the table. TRBV21-1 is a pseudogene locus. CDR3 length equals 14 residues. The CDR3 protein is CASEGTGGFGELFF. CDR3 nucleotide sequence: TGTGCCAGCGAAGGGACAGGGGGTTTCGGGGAGCTGTTTTTT.

Concerning this clone itself: At one of its ends the junction is not consistent with the germline gene, which may arise from a read error. Distinct nucleotide sequences in the sample also encode this CDR3. The chain couples TRBV30 to TRBJ2-7, with 14 bases lining up with TRBD2. Germline CDR1 and CDR2: GTSNPN and SVGIG (reference sequence). CDR3 length: 14 residues. Here the CDR3 reads CAWSEGLAGDEQYF. As DNA, the CDR3 is TGTGCTTGGAGCGAGGGACTAGCGGGAGACGAGCAGTACTTC.

The gene calls are TRBV2 and TRBJ1-1; D may be TRBD1 (6 bases). Trimming took 7 bases from V and 3 from J, leaving 21 bases between them. The CDR3 runs to 16 residues. The V gene's germline CDR1 is SNHLY and CDR2 FYNNEI. Written as DNA, the CDR3 is TGTGCCAGCACAGCCACAGGGACGCTGCGAGACACTGAAGCTTTCTTT. It yields the protein CASTATGTLRDTEAFF.

In nucleotides, the CDR3 is TGTGCCAGCAACCCAGCGGTATTAACCGGGGAGCTGTTTTTT. Protein: CASNPAVLTGELFF. V usage is TRBV6-5 and J usage is TRBJ2-2, with D maybe TRBD2 (5 bases). Between the trimmed V and J ends, which lost 7 bases and 5 bases, there was a span of 14 bases. CDR3 size: 14 residues. Germline assignment: CDR1 MNHEY and CDR2 SVGAGI.

This chain links TRBV27 with TRBJ2-3, with TRBD1 matching 8 bases. Germline trimming cut 6 bases from V and 4 bases from J; bases unmatched to any gene: 9. In germline, CDR1 is MNHEY, CDR2 SMNVEV (reference sequence). CDR3 size: 15 residues. This chain's CDR3 is CASSYTGTGADTQYF. DNA for the CDR3: TGTGCCAGCAGCTATACCGGGACAGGCGCAGATACGCAGTATTTT.